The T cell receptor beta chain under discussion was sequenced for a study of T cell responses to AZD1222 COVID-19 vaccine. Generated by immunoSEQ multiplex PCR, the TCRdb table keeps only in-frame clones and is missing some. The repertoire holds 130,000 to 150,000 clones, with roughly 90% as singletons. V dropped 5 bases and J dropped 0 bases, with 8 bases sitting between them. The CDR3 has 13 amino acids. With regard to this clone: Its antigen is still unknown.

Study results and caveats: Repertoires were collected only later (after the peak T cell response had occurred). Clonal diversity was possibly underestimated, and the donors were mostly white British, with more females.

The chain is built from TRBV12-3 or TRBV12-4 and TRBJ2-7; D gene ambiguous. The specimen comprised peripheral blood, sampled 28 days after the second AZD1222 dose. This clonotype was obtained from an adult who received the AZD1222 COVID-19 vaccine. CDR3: CASSPHLSYEQYF. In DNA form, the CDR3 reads TGTGCCAGCAGTCCGCACCTCTCCTACGAGCAGTACTTC.